The clone carrying this T cell receptor (beta chain) turned up a few times. Its cognate antigen is unknown. The data were taken from a study of beta chain features in type 1 diabetes. General study results and limits: PCR might favor shorter templates, equally in patients and controls.

Expressed TCRB transcripts were sequenced after all isolated RNA was converted to cDNA. Samples of naive, central memory and regulatory T cells yielded a mean of about 3.8 million reads. Sequenced by immunoSEQ multiplex PCR; TCRdb stores in-frame clones only, minus some. The sample has about 330,000 clones; 9.5% to 12% are singletons. The CDR3 totals 15 residues. Germline V gene lookup returns CDR1 MNHEY and CDR2 SVGAGI. V trimming: 4 bases; J trimming: 4 bases; junction bases outside the gene matches: 7. This TCR was recovered from a woman aged 25 to 45 in good health. Sequencing was carried out using naive CD4+ T cells from blood. The chain carries TRBV6-5 and TRBJ1-2, with 9 positions matching TRBD1. DNA for the CDR3: TGTGCCAGCAGTTTGGGACAGGGAAGAGGCTATGGCTACACCTTC. It specifies CASSLGQGRGYGYTF.